This TCR beta chain originates from a study of cytotoxic CD8 clonotypes in ibrutinib-treated CLL. For the study at large: Partial responses totalled about 24 and complete responses 2; after median approximately 64 months, 14 remained remitted and about twelve progressed. Study-level results: The study sampled sustained-remission and progressing patients at different times. Few clonotypes were public, and these shrank or held steady under treatment.

With 5 bases clipped from V and 5 bases from J, the junction kept 5 bases outside the gene matches. Germline-derived CDR1 and CDR2 are SGHTA and FQGNSA. The CDR3 consists of 14 residues. About this clone itself: As yet, its antigen is unknown.

With sequencing, the targeted depth ranged from 1 in 200,000 to 1 in 1 million T cells. Sequencing used immunoSEQ multiplex PCR; TCRdb keeps in-frame clones, though not all of them. Among fewer than 200,000 clones listed, less than 85% were seen once. The V and J genes are TRBV7-2 and TRBJ1-4; 7 nucleotides match TRBD1. Sequencing was performed on PBMCs, taken after 24 months of ibrutinib treatment. The receptor's source is a human donor with chronic lymphocytic leukemia. Written as DNA, the CDR3 is TGTGCCAGCAGCATCCAGGGGGGGAATGAAAAACTGTTTTTT. It yields the protein CASSIQGGNEKLFF.